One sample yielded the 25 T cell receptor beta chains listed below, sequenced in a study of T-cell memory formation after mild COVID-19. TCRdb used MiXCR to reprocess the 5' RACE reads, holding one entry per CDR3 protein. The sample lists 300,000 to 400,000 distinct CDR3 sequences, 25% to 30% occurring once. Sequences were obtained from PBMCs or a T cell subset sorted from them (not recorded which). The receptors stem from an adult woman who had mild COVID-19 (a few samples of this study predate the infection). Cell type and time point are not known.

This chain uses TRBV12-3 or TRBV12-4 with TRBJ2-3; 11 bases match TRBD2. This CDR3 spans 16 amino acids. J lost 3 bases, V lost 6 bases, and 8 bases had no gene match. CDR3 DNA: TGTGCCAGCAGGGGACTAGCGGTAGAGAGAACAGATACGCAGTATTTT. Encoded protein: CASRGLAVERTDTQYF.

CDR3: CASSPGLGRGGDEQFF. The CDR3 DNA reads as TGTGCCAGCAGCCCCGGTTTGGGGCGCGGGGGGGATGAGCAGTTCTTC. V is TRBV14 and J is TRBJ2-1; the match to TRBD2 covers 9 bases. V shed 4 bases, J shed 8 bases, and the junction held 12 bases outside the gene matches. The CDR3 covers 16 residues. The germline gives CDR1 SGHDN, CDR2 FVKESK.

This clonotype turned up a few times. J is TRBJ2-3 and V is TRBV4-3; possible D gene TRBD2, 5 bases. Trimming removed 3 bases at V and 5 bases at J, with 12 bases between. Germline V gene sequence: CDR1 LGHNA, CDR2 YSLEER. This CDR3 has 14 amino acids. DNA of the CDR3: TGCGCCAGCAGCCAGAGGGTTTTTATAGATACGCAGTATTTT. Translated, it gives CASSQRVFIDTQYF.

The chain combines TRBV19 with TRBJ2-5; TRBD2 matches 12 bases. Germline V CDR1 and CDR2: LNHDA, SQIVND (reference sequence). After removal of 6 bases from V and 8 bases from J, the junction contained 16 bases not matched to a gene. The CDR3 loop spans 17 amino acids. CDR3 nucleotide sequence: TGTGCCAGTAGCCTCGCCGGGACTAGCGGGCCGGGAGCCACCCAGTACTTC. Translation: CASSLAGTSGPGATQYF.

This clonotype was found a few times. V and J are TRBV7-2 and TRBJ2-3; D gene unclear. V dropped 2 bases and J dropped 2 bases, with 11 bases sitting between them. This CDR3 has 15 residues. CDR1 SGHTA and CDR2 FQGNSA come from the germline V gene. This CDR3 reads CASSLMRLVTDTQYF. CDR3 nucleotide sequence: TGTGCCAGCAGCTTAATGCGGCTGGTCACAGATACGCAGTATTTT.

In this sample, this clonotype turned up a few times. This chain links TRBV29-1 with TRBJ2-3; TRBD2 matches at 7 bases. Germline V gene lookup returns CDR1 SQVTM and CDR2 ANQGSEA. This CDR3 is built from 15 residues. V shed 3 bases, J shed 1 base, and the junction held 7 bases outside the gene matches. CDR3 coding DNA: TGCAGCGTTGAGGGACTACGGGGGGGCACAGATACGCAGTATTTT. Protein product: CSVEGLRGGTDTQYF.

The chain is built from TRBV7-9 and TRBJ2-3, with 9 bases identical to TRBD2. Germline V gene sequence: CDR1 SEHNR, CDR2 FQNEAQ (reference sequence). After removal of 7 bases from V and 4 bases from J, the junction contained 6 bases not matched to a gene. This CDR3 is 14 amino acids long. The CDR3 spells CASTLSGSSDTQYF. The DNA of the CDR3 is TGTGCCAGCACCCTTAGCGGGAGCTCAGATACGCAGTATTTT.

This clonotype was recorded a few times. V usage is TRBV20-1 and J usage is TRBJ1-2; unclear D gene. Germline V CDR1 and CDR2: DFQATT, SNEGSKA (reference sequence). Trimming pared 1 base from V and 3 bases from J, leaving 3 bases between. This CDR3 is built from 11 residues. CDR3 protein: CSARGDYGYTF. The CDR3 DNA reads TGCAGTGCTAGAGGAGACTATGGCTACACCTTC.

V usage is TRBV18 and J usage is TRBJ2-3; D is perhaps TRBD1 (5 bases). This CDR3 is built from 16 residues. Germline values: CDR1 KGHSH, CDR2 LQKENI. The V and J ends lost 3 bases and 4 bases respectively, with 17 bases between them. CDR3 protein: CASSPDRTQGADTQYF. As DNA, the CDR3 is TGTGCCAGCTCACCGGACCGAACCCAAGGGGCAGATACGCAGTATTTT.

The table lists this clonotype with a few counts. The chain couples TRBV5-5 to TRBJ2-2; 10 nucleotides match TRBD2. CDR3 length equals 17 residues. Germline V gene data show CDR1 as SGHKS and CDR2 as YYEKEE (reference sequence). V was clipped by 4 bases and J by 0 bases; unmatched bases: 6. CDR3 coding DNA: TGTGCCAGCAGCCTCGGACTAGCGGAGACGAACACCGGGGAGCTGTTTTTT. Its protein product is CASSLGLAETNTGELFF.

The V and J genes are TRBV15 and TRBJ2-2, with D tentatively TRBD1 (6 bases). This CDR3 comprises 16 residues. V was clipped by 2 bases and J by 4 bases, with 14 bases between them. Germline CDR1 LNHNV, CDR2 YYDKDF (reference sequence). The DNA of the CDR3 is TGTGCCACCAGCAGAAAAGGGGGTCCGGCCACCGGGGAGCTGTTTTTT. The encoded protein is CATSRKGGPATGELFF.

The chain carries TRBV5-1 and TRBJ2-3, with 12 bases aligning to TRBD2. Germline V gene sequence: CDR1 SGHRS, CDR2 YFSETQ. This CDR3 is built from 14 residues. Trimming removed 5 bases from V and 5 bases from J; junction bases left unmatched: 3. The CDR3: CASRSGLAGDTQYF. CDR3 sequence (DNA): TGCGCCAGCAGATCGGGACTAGCGGGAGATACGCAGTATTTT.

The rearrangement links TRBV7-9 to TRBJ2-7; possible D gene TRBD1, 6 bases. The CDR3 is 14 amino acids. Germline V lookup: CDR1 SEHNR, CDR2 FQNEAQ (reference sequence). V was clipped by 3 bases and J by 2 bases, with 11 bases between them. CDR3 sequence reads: CASSFTGLTYEQYF. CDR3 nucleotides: TGTGCCAGCAGCTTTACAGGGTTAACCTACGAGCAGTACTTC.

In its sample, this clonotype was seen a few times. The CDR3 sequence is CASTRGNLRNTEAFF. The CDR3 bases are TGTGCCAGCACCCGCGGTAATCTTCGGAACACTGAAGCTTTCTTT. The chain couples TRBV7-8 to TRBJ1-1; D uncertain. Trimming shortened V by 7 bases and J by 1 base, and 16 bases separated the two germline ends. This CDR3 has 15 residues. Germline V gene sequence: CDR1 SGHVS, CDR2 FQNEAQ.

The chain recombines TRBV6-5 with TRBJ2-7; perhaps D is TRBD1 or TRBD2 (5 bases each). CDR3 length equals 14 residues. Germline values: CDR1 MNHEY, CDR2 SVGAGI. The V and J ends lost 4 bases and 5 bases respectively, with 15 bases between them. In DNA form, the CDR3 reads TGTGCCAGCAGTTCCCGTGCAGGGAGAAACGAGCAGTACTTC. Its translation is CASSSRAGRNEQYF.

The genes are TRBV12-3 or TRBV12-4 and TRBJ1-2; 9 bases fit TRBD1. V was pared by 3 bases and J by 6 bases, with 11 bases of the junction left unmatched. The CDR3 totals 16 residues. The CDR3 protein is CASSFDIWDRVDGYTF. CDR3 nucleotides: TGTGCCAGCAGTTTCGACATATGGGACAGGGTGGATGGCTACACCTTC.

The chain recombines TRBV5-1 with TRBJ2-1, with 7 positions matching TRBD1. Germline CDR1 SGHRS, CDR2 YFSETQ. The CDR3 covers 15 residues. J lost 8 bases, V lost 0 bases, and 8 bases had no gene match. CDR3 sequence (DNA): TGCGCCAGCAGCTTGGAGGGCAGGGGGTTTCATGAGCAGTTCTTC. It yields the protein CASSLEGRGFHEQFF.

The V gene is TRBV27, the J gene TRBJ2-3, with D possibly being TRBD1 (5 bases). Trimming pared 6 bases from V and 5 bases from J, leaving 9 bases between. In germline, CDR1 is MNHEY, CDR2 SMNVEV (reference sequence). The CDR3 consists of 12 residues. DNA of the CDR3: TGTGCCAGCAGAAGTACAGGAGATACGCAGTATTTT. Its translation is CASRSTGDTQYF.

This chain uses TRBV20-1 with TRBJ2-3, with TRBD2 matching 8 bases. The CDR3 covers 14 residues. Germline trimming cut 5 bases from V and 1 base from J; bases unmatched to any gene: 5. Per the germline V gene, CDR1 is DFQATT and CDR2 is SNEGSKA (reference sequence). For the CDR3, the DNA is TGCAGTGCTTTAGCGGGGCGGGGCACAGATACGCAGTATTTT. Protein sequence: CSALAGRGTDTQYF.

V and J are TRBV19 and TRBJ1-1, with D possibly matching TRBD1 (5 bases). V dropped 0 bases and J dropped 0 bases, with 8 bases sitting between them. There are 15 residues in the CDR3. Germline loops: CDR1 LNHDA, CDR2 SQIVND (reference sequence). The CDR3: CASSIEGVLNTEAFF. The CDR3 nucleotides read TGTGCCAGTAGTATAGAAGGGGTCCTGAACACTGAAGCTTTCTTT.

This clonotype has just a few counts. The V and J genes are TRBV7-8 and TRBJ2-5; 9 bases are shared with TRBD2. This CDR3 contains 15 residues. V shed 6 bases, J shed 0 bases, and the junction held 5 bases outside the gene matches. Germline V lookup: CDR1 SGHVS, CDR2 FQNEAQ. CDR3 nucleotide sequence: TGTGCCAGCAGTCTTCCTAGCGGGGACCAAGAGACCCAGTACTTC. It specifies CASSLPSGDQETQYF.

The chain's CDR3 is CASSLLRQWGETQYF. CDR3 DNA sequence: TGTGCCAGCAGCTTATTACGACAGTGGGGGGAGACCCAGTACTTC. The V gene is TRBV11-2, the J gene TRBJ2-5; TRBD1 or TRBD2 may be the D gene (5 bases each). The germline V gene encodes CDR1 SGHAT and CDR2 FQNNGV. The CDR3 has 15 amino acids. Trimming removed 2 bases from V and 5 bases from J, with 15 bases in between.

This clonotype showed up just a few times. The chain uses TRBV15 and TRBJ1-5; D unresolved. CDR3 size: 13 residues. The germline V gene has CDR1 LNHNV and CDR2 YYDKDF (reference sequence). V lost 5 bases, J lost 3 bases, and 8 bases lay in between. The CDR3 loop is CATSGTNNQPQHF. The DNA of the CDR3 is TGTGCCACCAGCGGTACAAACAATCAGCCCCAGCATTTT.

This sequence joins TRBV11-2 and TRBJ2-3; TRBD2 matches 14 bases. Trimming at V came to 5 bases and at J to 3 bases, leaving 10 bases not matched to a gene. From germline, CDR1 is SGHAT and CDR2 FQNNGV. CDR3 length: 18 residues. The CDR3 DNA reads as TGTGCCAGCAGCCGCCTACCGGGACTAGCGGGAGTTACAGATACGCAGTATTTT. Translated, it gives CASSRLPGLAGVTDTQYF.

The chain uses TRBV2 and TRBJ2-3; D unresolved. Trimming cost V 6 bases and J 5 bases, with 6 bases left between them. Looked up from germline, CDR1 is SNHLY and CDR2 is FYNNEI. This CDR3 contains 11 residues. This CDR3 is CASRSGDTQYF. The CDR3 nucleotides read TGTGCCAGCAGGTCGGGAGATACGCAGTATTTT. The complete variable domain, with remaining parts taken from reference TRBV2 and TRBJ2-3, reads EPEVTQTPSHQVTQMGQEVILRCVPISNHLYFYWYRQILGQKVEFLVSFYNNEISEKSEIFDDQFSVERPDGSNFTLKIRSTKLEDSAMYFCASRSGDTQYFGPGTRLTVL.